This is a list of T cell receptor beta chains from one sample in a study of cytomegalovirus exposure and HLA in healthy donors. Assay: immunoSEQ multiplex PCR; the TCRdb copy retains only in-frame clones and omits some. Seen here are some 190,000 clones, about nine tenths observed once, and the top ten hold around 1.2%. Sequenced material: PBMCs. These receptors were collected from a man younger than 45 in good health and CMV-seronegative. Both conserved end residues are part of each CDR3.

v_call	j_call	cdr3_aa
TRBV18	TRBJ2-5	CASSPPRVQETQYF
TRBV28	TRBJ1-5	CASTIPRGSAPQHF
TRBV18	TRBJ2-7	CASSSGTIYEQYF
TRBV18	TRBJ2-1	CASSLTQSYNEQFF
TRBV5-1	TRBJ2-5	CASSLQGALKETQYF
TRBV7-2	TRBJ2-7	CASTSAVGPSYEQYF
TRBV30	TRBJ2-1	CAWSGSGDNEQFF
TRBV7-2	TRBJ2-3	CASSLAPAGGTDTQYF
TRBV27	TRBJ1-1	CASSSGVRGEAFF
TRBV19	TRBJ2-7	CASSGQGLYEQYF
TRBV6-5	TRBJ2-1	CASSLDGLAGTFF
TRBV28	TRBJ2-1	CASSSPGTGERNEQFF
TRBV5-1	TRBJ1-4	CASRTDRGIEKLFF
TRBV5-1	TRBJ2-3	CASSLELAGRTDTQYF
TRBV6-5	TRBJ1-1	CASAAGRVGTEAFF
TRBV5-1	TRBJ2-7	CASSSGGTGGTYEQYF
TRBV28	TRBJ2-7	CASRLAGGPHEQYF
TRBV18	TRBJ2-7	CASSPRLLYEQYF
TRBV28	TRBJ2-7	CASTLGGHEQYF
TRBV4-3	TRBJ1-1	CASSPQDRGGTEAFF
TRBV10-1	TRBJ1-6	CASSARGRPHF
TRBV15	TRBJ1-5	CATSSGESRDNQPQHF
TRBV5-1	TRBJ1-1	CASSLYFGQEAFF
TRBV4-2	TRBJ2-1	CASSQDVSRGGSGEQFF
TRBV29-1	TRBJ2-7	CSVAPGQPYEQYF
TRBV4-1	TRBJ2-7	CASSPLGQGAGEQYF